These 30 T cell receptor beta chains share one sample of origin, sequenced in a study of radiation and T cells in renal cell carcinoma. Repertoires were generated with immunoSEQ multiplex PCR, while TCRdb's copy carries only in-frame clones and drops some. The sample holds some 150,000 clones, 65% to 90% seen once. As for time point: blood 4 weeks post-SBRT, at nephrectomy. The sample's treatment: 15 Gy SBRT to primary tumor, nephrectomy 4 weeks later. Source: blood, taken from a patient whose treatment included radiotherapy and nephrectomy. Receptor source: a woman aged 45-65 years with renal cell carcinoma.

The rearrangement uses TRBV4-2 and TRBJ1-6; no clear D gene. Germline CDR1 and CDR2: LGHNA and YNFKEQ. V was shortened by 4 bases and J by 6 bases, with 10 bases between the two germline ends. The CDR3 is 14 amino acids. This chain's CDR3 is CASSRDRLNSPLHF. Here the CDR3 DNA reads TGTGCCAGCAGCCGCGATAGACTTAATTCACCCCTCCACTTT.

The chain joins TRBV7-2 to TRBJ1-3; a possible D gene is TRBD1 (5 bases). The CDR3 consists of 15 residues. CDR1 is SGHTA and CDR2 is FQGNSA in the germline V gene. With 5 bases removed from V and 0 bases from J, the gap between germline ends came to 11 bases. CDR3: CASSPGRSSGNTIYF. The CDR3 region has the DNA TGTGCCAGCAGCCCGGGACGGAGCTCTGGAAACACCATATATTTT. The full variable domain, with the rest looked up from reference TRBV7-2 and TRBJ1-3, is GAGVSQSPSNKVTEKGKDVELRCDPISGHTALYWYRQSLGQGLEFLIYFQGNSAPDKSGLPSDRFSAERTGGSVSTLTIQRTQQEDSAVYLCASSPGRSSGNTIYFGEGSWLTVV.

V and J are TRBV27 and TRBJ2-2; D is perhaps TRBD1 or TRBD2 (5 bases each). The CDR3 is 15 residues long. Germline loops: CDR1 MNHEY, CDR2 SMNVEV (reference sequence). The ends were cut back, 5 bases at V and 7 bases at J, with 17 bases in the middle. The DNA of the CDR3 is TGTGCCAGCAGTCCGGGGTGGGACGTCGGCGGGGAGCTGTTTTTT. As protein: CASSPGWDVGGELFF.

CDR3 in amino acids: CASCRDSGYGYTF. The CDR3 DNA reads TGTGCCAGCTGCAGGGACAGCGGCTATGGCTACACCTTC. The chain recombines TRBV7-2 with TRBJ1-2, with 7 nucleotides matching TRBD1. J gave up 4 bases and V 8 bases, and 7 bases lay outside the gene matches. Germline-derived CDR1 and CDR2 are SGHTA and FQGNSA. The CDR3 runs 13 residues.

This clone has only a few counts. This sequence joins TRBV7-2 and TRBJ2-3, with 7 bases aligning to TRBD2. Germline CDR1 SGHTA, CDR2 FQGNSA. V dropped 2 bases and J dropped 6; count of bases not matched to a gene: 11. The CDR3 loop spans 16 amino acids. The CDR3 here is CASSLSVTSLLDTQYF. DNA of the CDR3: TGTGCCAGCAGCTTATCGGTGACTAGCCTATTGGATACGCAGTATTTT. The whole variable domain, filled in from reference TRBV7-2 and TRBJ2-3, reads GAGVSQSPSNKVTEKGKDVELRCDPISGHTALYWYRQSLGQGLEFLIYFQGNSAPDKSGLPSDRFSAERTGGSVSTLTIQRTQQEDSAVYLCASSLSVTSLLDTQYFGPGTRLTVL.

V usage is TRBV6-5 and J usage is TRBJ1-4; 7 nucleotides line up with TRBD1. V shed 6 bases and J 8 bases; nucleotides not matched to a gene: 9. The germline CDR1 and CDR2 sequences are MNHEY and SVGAGI. The CDR3 covers 14 residues. DNA for the CDR3: TGTGCCAGCAGAAAGGACAGGCGGGCAGAAAAACTGTTTTTT. This translates into CASRKDRRAEKLFF.

The chain is built from TRBV7-2 and TRBJ1-6; D remains ambiguous. The CDR3 is 14 amino acids. V shed 7 bases and J shed 6 bases, with 13 bases lying between them. Germline-derived CDR1 and CDR2 are SGHTA and FQGNSA. The CDR3 nucleotides read TGTGCCAGCATATTAGGTTCCGCTAATTCACCCCTCCACTTT. Translating gives CASILGSANSPLHF.

The chain recombines TRBV29-1 with TRBJ1-2, with 9 bases aligning to TRBD1. V lost 6 bases and J lost 5; bases outside the gene matches: 4. Per the germline V gene, CDR1 is SQVTM and CDR2 is ANQGSEA. This CDR3 contains 12 residues. The CDR3 is CSVEQGAYGYTF. CDR3 sequence (DNA): TGCAGCGTGGAACAGGGGGCTTATGGCTACACCTTC. The entire variable domain, with the rest obtained from reference TRBV29-1 and TRBJ1-2, is as follows: SAVISQKPSRDICQRGTSLTIQCQVDSQVTMMFWYRQQPGQSLTLIATANQGSEATYESGFVIDKFPISRPNLTFSTLTVSNMSPEDSSIYLCSVEQGAYGYTFGSGTRLTVV.

The rearrangement joins TRBV5-8 to TRBJ1-5; no firm D call. CDR1 is SGHTS, CDR2 YDEGEE, per germline. The CDR3 spans 17 residues. The V end was cut by 0 bases, the J end by 3 bases, with 16 bases between. The CDR3 region has the DNA TGTGCCAGCAGCTTGGCCCCCGCAAAGGGAACCAATCAGCCCCAGCATTTT. Amino acids: CASSLAPAKGTNQPQHF.

This chain connects TRBV19 to TRBJ2-1, with D maybe TRBD1 (6 bases). The CDR3 loop spans 13 amino acids. The V gene's germline CDR1 is LNHDA and CDR2 SQIVND (reference sequence). The germline V and J ends were trimmed by 6 bases and 5 bases, with 11 bases remaining between them. The CDR3: CASSRGPNNEQFF. In nucleotides, the CDR3 is TGTGCCAGTAGCAGGGGACCAAACAATGAGCAGTTCTTC. Based on the CDR3 plus reference TRBV19 and TRBJ2-1, the full variable domain is DGGITQSPKYLFRKEGQNVTLSCEQNLNHDAMYWYRQDPGQGLRLIYYSQIVNDFQKGDIAEGYSVSREKKESFPLTVTSAQKNPTAFYLCASSRGPNNEQFFGPGTRLTVL.

The chain carries TRBV5-8 and TRBJ1-5; the D gene is possibly TRBD1 (5 bases). CDR1 and CDR2 (germline): SGHTS, YDEGEE. The CDR3 extends over 15 amino acids. The V end was cut by 0 bases, the J end by 1 base, with 8 bases between. The CDR3 sequence: CASSLVGDSNQPQHF. The CDR3 region has the DNA TGTGCCAGCAGCTTGGTTGGGGACAGCAATCAGCCCCAGCATTTT.

Only one count was recorded for this clone. The J gene is TRBJ2-3, the V gene TRBV2, with D perhaps TRBD1 or TRBD2 (5 bases each). Germline loops: CDR1 SNHLY, CDR2 FYNNEI. Trimming removed 7 bases from V and 2 bases from J, with 13 bases in between. This CDR3 region has 14 residues. The CDR3 here is CASNDQGPTDTQYF. DNA for the CDR3: TGTGCCAGCAATGATCAGGGACCCACAGATACGCAGTATTTT. Based on the CDR3 plus reference TRBV2 and TRBJ2-3, the full variable domain is EPEVTQTPSHQVTQMGQEVILRCVPISNHLYFYWYRQILGQKVEFLVSFYNNEISEKSEIFDDQFSVERPDGSNFTLKIRSTKLEDSAMYFCASNDQGPTDTQYFGPGTRLTVL.

The chain combines TRBV13 with TRBJ2-2; D ambiguous. The germline V gene encodes CDR1 PRHDT and CDR2 FYEKMQ (reference sequence). The CDR3 is 15 amino acids. Trimming took 0 bases from V and 0 from J, leaving 5 bases between them. The CDR3 loop reads CASSLGETNTGELFF. The CDR3, as DNA: TGTGCCAGCAGCTTAGGCGAGACGAACACCGGGGAGCTGTTTTTT.

The rearrangement uses TRBV19 and TRBJ2-1; 11 bases fit TRBD2. This CDR3 has 14 amino acids. The junction had 1 base not matched to a gene; V was cut back by 3 bases and J by 6 bases. Per germline, CDR1 LNHDA and CDR2 SQIVND (reference sequence). Here the CDR3 DNA reads TGTGCCAGTAGTATTCTAGCGGGGGGCAATGAGCAGTTCTTC. Protein product: CASSILAGGNEQFF.

The chain couples TRBV7-9 to TRBJ2-5; D is perhaps TRBD1 or TRBD2 (5 bases each). Germline CDR1 and CDR2: SEHNR and FQNEAQ (reference sequence). Trimming pared 1 base from V and 5 bases from J, leaving 11 bases between. The CDR3 is 14 amino acids. The CDR3 region is CASSLVIRGETQYF. DNA for the CDR3: TGTGCCAGCAGCTTAGTAATTCGGGGCGAGACCCAGTACTTC.

This rearrangement joins TRBV7-8 to TRBJ2-7; no clear D gene. The germline V and J ends were trimmed by 0 bases and 0 bases, with 15 bases remaining between them. There are 17 residues in the CDR3. In germline, CDR1 is SGHVS, CDR2 FQNEAQ. The CDR3: CASSLAVVISPSYEQYF. CDR3 nucleotides: TGTGCCAGCAGCTTAGCGGTTGTAATATCCCCCTCCTACGAGCAGTACTTC.

V gene TRBV28 combines with J gene TRBJ2-7, with 7 bases fitting TRBD2. The junction had 3 bases not matched to a gene; V was cut back by 5 bases and J by 5 bases. This CDR3 contains 12 residues. Germline CDR1 is MDHEN and CDR2 is SYDVKM. CDR3 sequence (DNA): TGTGCCAGCAGTCCACGGGAGGACGAGCAGTACTTC. Its translation is CASSPREDEQYF.

The rearrangement joins TRBV23-1 to TRBJ1-1; D ambiguous. TRBV23-1 is annotated as an ORF whose role is uncertain. V was pared by 6 bases and J by 0 bases, with 14 bases between. The CDR3 has 15 amino acids. CDR3 sequence reads: CASSASGFVNTEAFF. In nucleotides, the CDR3 is TGCGCCAGCAGCGCGTCCGGGTTTGTGAACACTGAAGCTTTCTTT.

The chain is built from TRBV2 and TRBJ2-2; TRBD2 matches at 9 bases. The germline gives CDR1 SNHLY, CDR2 FYNNEI. The CDR3 spans 14 residues. V lost 9 bases to trimming and J lost 4 bases; unmatched junction nucleotides: 6. CDR3: CARSSGMITGELFF. DNA for the CDR3: TGTGCCAGGTCTAGCGGGATGATCACCGGGGAGCTGTTTTTT.

The CDR3 here is CASSILLGGGTEAFF. The CDR3 DNA follows: TGTGCCAGTAGTATTCTTCTGGGGGGCGGCACTGAAGCTTTCTTT. The V gene is TRBV19, the J gene TRBJ1-1; tentatively, D is TRBD1 (6 bases). This CDR3 has 15 residues. Germline V gene sequence: CDR1 LNHDA, CDR2 SQIVND (reference sequence). V dropped 3 bases and J dropped 4 bases, with 15 bases sitting between them.

The V and J genes are TRBV14 and TRBJ2-7, with D possibly matching TRBD1 (6 bases). Trimming took off 1 base at V and 3 bases at J, with 16 bases between the two ends. The CDR3 covers 16 residues. Germline V gene sequence: CDR1 SGHDN, CDR2 FVKESK. CDR3 protein: CASSQVYTTGYYEQYF. The CDR3 nucleotides are TGTGCCAGCAGCCAAGTTTACACGACAGGCTACTACGAGCAGTACTTC.

This clone was observed once. This chain connects TRBV27 to TRBJ1-1, with 9 bases identical to TRBD1. The CDR3 is 14 amino acids. From germline, CDR1 is MNHEY and CDR2 SMNVEV (reference sequence). V dropped 3 bases and J dropped 6; count of bases not matched to a gene: 5. The CDR3 nucleotides read TGTGCCAGCAGTTTGGGGACAGGGCTATCTGAAGCTTTCTTT. Its protein is CASSLGTGLSEAFF.

The chain combines TRBV28 with TRBJ1-3; no definite D call. CDR3 length: 14 amino acids. With 3 bases removed from V and 2 bases from J, the gap between germline ends came to 8 bases. The V gene's germline CDR1 is MDHEN and CDR2 SYDVKM. CDR3 coding DNA: TGTGCCAGCAGTTTTGCCAGCGCTGGAAACACCATATATTTT. It translates to CASSFASAGNTIYF.

The J gene is TRBJ2-5, the V gene TRBV7-9; D possibly corresponds to TRBD1 (5 bases). Germline values: CDR1 SEHNR, CDR2 FQNEAQ (reference sequence). V gave up 6 bases and J gave up 4 bases, with 15 bases separating them. The CDR3 has 14 residues. Here the CDR3 DNA reads TGTGCCAGCAGACCGCAGGGTAATGGAGAGACCCAGTACTTC. Translation gives CASRPQGNGETQYF.

V and J are TRBV18 and TRBJ1-3, with 8 bases identical to TRBD1. The V gene end was trimmed by 4 bases and the J gene end by 0 bases; junction bases not matched to a gene: 8. Germline CDR1 reads KGHSH; CDR2 reads LQKENI. CDR3 length equals 17 residues. The CDR3: CASSLAETGGSGNTIYF. DNA of the CDR3: TGTGCCAGCTCACTAGCCGAAACAGGGGGCTCTGGAAACACCATATATTTT.

The J gene is TRBJ2-5, the V gene TRBV28; the match to TRBD1 covers 7 bases. Trimming at V came to 5 bases and at J to 5 bases, leaving 5 bases not matched to a gene. CDR3 length: 13 residues. Germline V gene data show CDR1 as MDHEN and CDR2 as SYDVKM. The CDR3 reads CASSRQGQETQYF. The CDR3 DNA is TGTGCCAGCAGTAGACAGGGACAGGAGACCCAGTACTTC.

This clone was observed a single time. V usage is TRBV6-5 and J usage is TRBJ1-1; D may be TRBD1 (6 bases). Deletions cut 5 bases from V and 4 bases from J, with 17 bases between. This CDR3 has 15 amino acids. Germline loops: CDR1 MNHEY, CDR2 SVGAGI. The CDR3, as DNA: TGTGCCAGCAGTGCCGGGACAAGCTGGACCACTGAAGCTTTCTTT. It yields the protein CASSAGTSWTTEAFF.

The V call is TRBV4-3, the J call TRBJ1-1; 7 bases fit TRBD1. CDR1 and CDR2 from the germline V gene are LGHNA and YSLEER. The V segment lost 7 bases and the J segment 1 base; nucleotides outside the gene matches: 9. CDR3 length equals 15 residues. The CDR3 DNA is TGCGCCAGCACAAGATCCGGGACAGCGAACACTGAAGCTTTCTTT. As protein: CASTRSGTANTEAFF.

This clone was found once. V is TRBV7-2 and J is TRBJ1-1, with D uncertain. V lost 5 bases to trimming and J lost 1 base, with 8 bases between them. The length of the CDR3 is 13 residues. Germline V CDR1 and CDR2: SGHTA, FQGNSA. The CDR3 bases are TGTGCCAGCAGCCCTGTCCCGAACACTGAAGCTTTCTTT. The encoded protein is CASSPVPNTEAFF.

V and J are TRBV9 and TRBJ2-7; D may match TRBD1 or TRBD2 (5 bases each). Trimming pared 2 bases from V and 2 bases from J, leaving 11 bases between. The CDR3 length is 14 residues. In germline, CDR1 is SGDLS, CDR2 YYNGEE. The CDR3, as DNA: TGTGCCAGCAGCGTCCGGGACCCCACCTACGAGCAGTACTTC. It encodes CASSVRDPTYEQYF.